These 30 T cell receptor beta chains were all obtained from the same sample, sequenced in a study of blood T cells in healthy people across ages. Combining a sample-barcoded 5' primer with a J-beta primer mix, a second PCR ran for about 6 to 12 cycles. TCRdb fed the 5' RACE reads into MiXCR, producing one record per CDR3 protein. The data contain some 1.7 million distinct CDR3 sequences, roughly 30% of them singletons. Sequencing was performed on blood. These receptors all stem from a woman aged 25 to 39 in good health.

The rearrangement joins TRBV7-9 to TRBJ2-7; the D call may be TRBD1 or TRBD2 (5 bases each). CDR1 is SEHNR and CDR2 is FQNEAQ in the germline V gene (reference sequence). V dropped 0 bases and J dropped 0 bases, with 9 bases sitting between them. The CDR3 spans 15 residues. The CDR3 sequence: CASSLALGTSYEQYF. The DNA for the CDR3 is TGTGCCAGCAGCTTAGCGTTAGGGACCTCCTACGAGCAGTACTTC.

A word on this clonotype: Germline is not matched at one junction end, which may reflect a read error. In nucleotides, the CDR3 is TGTGCCAGCAGCTTCCGGCCTAGTGCGACTAATGAGCGGTTCTTC. Translation gives CASSFRPSATNERFF. This sequence joins TRBV7-2 and TRBJ2-1; tentative D call: TRBD2 (5 bases). CDR1 and CDR2 (germline): SGHTA, FQGNSA. The length of the CDR3 is 15 residues.

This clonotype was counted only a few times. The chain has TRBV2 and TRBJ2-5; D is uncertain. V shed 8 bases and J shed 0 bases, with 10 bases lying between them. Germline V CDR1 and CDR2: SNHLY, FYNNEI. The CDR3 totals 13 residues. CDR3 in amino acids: CASVGQHQETQYF. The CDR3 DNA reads TGTGCCAGCGTTGGGCAGCACCAAGAGACCCAGTACTTC.

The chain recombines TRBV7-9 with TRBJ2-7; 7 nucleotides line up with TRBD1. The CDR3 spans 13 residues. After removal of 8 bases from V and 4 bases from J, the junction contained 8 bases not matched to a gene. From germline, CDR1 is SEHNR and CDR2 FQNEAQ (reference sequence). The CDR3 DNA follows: TGTGCCAGCCCGTGGGGACAGAGATACGAGCAGTACTTC. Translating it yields CASPWGQRYEQYF.

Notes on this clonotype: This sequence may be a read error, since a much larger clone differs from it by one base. CDR3 residues: CSASRGTEGETQYF. CDR3 DNA sequence: TGCAGTGCTAGCCGCGGGACGGAGGGGGAGACCCAGTACTTC. The genes are TRBV20-1 and TRBJ2-5; possibly TRBD2 for D (6 bases). The CDR3 runs to 14 residues. V lost 3 bases, J lost 5 bases, and 16 bases lay in between. From germline, CDR1 is DFQATT and CDR2 SNEGSKA (reference sequence).

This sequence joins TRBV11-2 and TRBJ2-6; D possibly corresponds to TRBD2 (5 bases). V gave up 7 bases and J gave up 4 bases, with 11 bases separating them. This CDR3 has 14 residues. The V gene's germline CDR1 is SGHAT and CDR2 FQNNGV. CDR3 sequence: CASKGVRGANVLTF. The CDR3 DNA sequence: TGTGCCAGCAAGGGAGTGCGGGGGGCCAACGTCCTGACTTTC.

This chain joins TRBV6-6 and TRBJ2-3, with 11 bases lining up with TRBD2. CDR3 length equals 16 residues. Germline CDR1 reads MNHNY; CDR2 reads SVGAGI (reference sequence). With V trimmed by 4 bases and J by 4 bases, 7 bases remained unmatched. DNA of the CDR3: TGTGCCAGCAGTTCGAGTAGCGGGGGGGCGTCAGATACGCAGTATTTT. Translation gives CASSSSSGGASDTQYF.

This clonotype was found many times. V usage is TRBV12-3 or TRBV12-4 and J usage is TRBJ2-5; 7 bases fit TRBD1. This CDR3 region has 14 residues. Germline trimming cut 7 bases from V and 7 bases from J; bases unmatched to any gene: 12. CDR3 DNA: TGTGCCAGCACCCTGGGACAGCCGTTCGGGACCCAGTACTTC. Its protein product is CASTLGQPFGTQYF.

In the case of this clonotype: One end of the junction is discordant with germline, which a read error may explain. CDR3 sequence (DNA): TGTGCCAGCAGCTTATTACCCCGGGACGGCTACACCTTC. Translation gives CASSLLPRDGYTF. This chain joins TRBV28 and TRBJ1-2, with D perhaps TRBD1 (5 bases). The CDR3 runs to 13 residues. Germline values: CDR1 MDHEN, CDR2 SYDVKM.

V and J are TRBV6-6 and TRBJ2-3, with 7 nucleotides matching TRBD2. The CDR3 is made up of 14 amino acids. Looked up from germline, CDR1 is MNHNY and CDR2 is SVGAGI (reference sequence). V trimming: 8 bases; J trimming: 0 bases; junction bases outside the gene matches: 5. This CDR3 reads CASVGGGSTDTQYF. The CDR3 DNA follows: TGTGCCAGCGTGGGGGGGGGGAGCACAGATACGCAGTATTTT.

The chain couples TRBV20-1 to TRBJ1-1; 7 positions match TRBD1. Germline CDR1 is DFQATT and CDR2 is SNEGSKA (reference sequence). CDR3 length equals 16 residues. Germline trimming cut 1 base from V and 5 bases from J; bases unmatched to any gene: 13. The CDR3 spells CSARGPLRQGWTEAFF. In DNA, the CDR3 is TGCAGTGCTAGAGGGCCCCTCCGACAGGGTTGGACTGAAGCTTTCTTT.

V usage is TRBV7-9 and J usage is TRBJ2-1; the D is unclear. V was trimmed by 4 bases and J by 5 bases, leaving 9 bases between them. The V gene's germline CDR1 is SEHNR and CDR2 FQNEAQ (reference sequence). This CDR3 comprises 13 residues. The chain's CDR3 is CASSSNVHNEQFF. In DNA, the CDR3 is TGTGCCAGCAGCTCCAACGTCCACAATGAGCAGTTCTTC.

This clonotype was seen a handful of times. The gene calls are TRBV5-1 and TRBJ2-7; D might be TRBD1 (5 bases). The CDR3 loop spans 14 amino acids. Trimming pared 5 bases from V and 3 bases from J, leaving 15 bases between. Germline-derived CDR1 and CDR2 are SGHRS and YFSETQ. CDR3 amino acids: CASRPDSTDYEQYF. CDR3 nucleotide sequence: TGCGCCAGCAGGCCAGACAGCACTGACTACGAGCAGTACTTC. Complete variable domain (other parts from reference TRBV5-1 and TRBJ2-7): KAGVTQTPRYLIKTRGQQVTLSCSPISGHRSVSWYQQTPGQGLQFLFEYFSETQRNKGNFPGRFSGRQFSNSRSEMNVSTLELGDSALYLCASRPDSTDYEQYFGPGTRLTVT.

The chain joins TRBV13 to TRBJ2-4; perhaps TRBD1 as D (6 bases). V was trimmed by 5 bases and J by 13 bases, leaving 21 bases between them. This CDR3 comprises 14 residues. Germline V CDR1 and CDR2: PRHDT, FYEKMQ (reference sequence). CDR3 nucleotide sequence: TGTGCCAGCAGCCTATCGGACAGCACCTACGGGCAGTACTTC. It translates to CASSLSDSTYGQYF.

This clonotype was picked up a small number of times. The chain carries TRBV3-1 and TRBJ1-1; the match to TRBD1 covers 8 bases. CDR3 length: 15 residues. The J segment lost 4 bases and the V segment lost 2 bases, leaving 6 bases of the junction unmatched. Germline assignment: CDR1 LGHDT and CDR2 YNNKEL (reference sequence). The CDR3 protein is CASSQTDRVGTEAFF. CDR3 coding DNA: TGTGCCAGCAGCCAAACGGACAGGGTGGGCACTGAAGCTTTCTTT.

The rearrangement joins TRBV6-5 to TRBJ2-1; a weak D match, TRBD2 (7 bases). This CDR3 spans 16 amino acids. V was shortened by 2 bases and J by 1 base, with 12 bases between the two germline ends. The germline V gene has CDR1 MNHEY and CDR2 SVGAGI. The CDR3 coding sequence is TGTGCCAGCAGTTACCTACAGGGAGGGTCCTACAATGAGCAGTTCTTC. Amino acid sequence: CASSYLQGGSYNEQFF.

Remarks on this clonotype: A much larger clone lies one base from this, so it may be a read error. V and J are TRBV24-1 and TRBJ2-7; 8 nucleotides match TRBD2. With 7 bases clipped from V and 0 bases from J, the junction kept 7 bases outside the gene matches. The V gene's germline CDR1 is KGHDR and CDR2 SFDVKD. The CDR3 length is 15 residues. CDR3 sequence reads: CATSPGRGGSYEQYF. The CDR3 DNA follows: TGTGCCACCAGCCCCGGGAGGGGTGGCTCCTACGAGCAGTACTTC.

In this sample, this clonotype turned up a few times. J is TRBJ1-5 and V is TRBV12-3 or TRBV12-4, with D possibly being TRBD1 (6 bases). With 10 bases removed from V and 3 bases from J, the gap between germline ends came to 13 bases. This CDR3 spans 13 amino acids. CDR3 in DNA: TGTGCCATAGGGACAAACAACAATCAGCCCCAGCATTTT. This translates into CAIGTNNNQPQHF.

The CDR3 DNA reads TGTGCCACTTCCCCCCCAGGAAGTAACGGGGAGCTGTTTTTT. It specifies CATSPPGSNGELFF. This chain connects TRBV6-5 to TRBJ2-2, with D hard to call. V gave up 10 bases and J gave up 7 bases, with 19 bases separating them. CDR1 is MNHEY, CDR2 SVGAGI, per germline. This CDR3 has 14 amino acids.

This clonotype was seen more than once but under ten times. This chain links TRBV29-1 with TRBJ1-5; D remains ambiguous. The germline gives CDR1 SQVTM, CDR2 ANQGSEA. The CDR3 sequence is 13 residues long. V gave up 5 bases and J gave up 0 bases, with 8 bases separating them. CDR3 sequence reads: CSVHGGSNQPQHF. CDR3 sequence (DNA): TGCAGCGTTCATGGCGGTAGCAATCAGCCCCAGCATTTT.

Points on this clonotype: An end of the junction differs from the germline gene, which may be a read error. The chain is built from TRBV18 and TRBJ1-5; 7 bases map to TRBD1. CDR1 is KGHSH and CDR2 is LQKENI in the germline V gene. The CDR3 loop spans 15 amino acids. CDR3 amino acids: CTSSPPGGGNQPQHF. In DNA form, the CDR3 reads TGTACCAGCTCACCACCAGGGGGAGGCAATCAGCCCCAGCATTTT.

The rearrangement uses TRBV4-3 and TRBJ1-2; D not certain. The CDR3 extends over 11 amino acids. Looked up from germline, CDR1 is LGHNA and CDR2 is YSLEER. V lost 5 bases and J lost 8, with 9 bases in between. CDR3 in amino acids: CASSDMAGYTF. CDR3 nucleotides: TGCGCCAGCAGCGACATGGCCGGCTACACCTTC.

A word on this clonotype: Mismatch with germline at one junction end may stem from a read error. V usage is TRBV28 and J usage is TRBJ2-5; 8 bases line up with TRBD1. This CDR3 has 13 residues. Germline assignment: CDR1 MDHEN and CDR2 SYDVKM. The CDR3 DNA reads TGTGCCAGCAGAAGACAGGGGTTGGAGACCCCGTACTTC. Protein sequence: CASRRQGLETPYF.

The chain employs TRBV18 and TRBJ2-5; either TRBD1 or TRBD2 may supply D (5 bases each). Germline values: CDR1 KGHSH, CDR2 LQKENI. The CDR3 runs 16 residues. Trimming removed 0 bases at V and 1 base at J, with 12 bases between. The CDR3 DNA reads TGTGCCAGCTCACCACCGGGGGTAGGCCTCCAAGAGACCCAGTACTTC. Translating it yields CASSPPGVGLQETQYF.

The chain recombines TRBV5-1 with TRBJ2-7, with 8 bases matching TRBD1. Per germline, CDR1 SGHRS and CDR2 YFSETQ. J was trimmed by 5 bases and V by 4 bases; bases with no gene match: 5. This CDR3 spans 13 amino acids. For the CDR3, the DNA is TGCGCCAGCAGCGCGGGACAGGCAGACGAGCAGTACTTC. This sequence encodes CASSAGQADEQYF.

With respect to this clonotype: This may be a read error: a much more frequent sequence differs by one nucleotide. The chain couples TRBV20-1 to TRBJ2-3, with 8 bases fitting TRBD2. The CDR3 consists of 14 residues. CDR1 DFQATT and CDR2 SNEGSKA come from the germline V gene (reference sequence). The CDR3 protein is CSAAIAGSADMQYF. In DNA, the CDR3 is TGCAGTGCTGCCATAGCGGGATCCGCAGATATGCAGTATTTT.

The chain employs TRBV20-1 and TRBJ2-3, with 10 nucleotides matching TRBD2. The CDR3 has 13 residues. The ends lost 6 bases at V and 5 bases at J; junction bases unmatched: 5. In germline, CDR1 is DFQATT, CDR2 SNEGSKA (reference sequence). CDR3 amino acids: CSALAGDGDTQYF. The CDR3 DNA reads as TGCAGTGCCCTAGCGGGAGATGGAGATACGCAGTATTTT.

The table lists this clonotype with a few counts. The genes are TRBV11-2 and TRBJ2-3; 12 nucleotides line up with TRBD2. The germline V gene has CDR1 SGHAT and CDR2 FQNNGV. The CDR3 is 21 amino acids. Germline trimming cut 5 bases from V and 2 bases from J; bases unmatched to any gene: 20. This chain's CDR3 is CASSRPGRQNLAGGLTDTQYF. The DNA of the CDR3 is TGTGCCAGCAGCCGGCCGGGACGGCAGAACCTAGCGGGAGGGCTCACAGATACGCAGTATTTT.

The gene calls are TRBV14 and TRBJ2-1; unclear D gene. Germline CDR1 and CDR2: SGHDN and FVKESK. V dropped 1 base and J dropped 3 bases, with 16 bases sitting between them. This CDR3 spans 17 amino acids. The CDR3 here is CASSQVSARAYYNEQFF. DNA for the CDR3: TGTGCCAGCAGCCAAGTCAGTGCTCGCGCCTACTACAATGAGCAGTTCTTC.

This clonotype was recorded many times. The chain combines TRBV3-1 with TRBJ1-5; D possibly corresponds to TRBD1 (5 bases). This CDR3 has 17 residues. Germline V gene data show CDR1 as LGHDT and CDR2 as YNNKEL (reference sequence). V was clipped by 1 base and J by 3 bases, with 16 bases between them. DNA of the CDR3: TGTGCCAGCAGCCAAGGGGGCGGGCCAGGAAACAATCAGCCCCAGCATTTT. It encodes CASSQGGGPGNNQPQHF. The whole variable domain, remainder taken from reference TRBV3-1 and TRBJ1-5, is DTAVSQTPKYLVTQMGNDKSIKCEQNLGHDTMYWYKQDSKKFLKIMFSYNNKELIINETVPNRFSPKSPDKAHLNLHINSLELGDSAVYFCASSQGGGPGNNQPQHFGDGTRLSIL.